This record concerns one T cell receptor beta chain sequence. Its target is not known. The CDR3 runs 15 residues. Trimming cost V 5 bases and J 8 bases; bases outside gene matches: 9. Germline loops: CDR1 SGHRS, CDR2 YFSETQ. These data are taken from a study of cytomegalovirus exposure and HLA in healthy donors. Study at large: Earlier results showed approximately 120 million unique TCR beta sequences derived from roughly 180 million T cells.

The PCR made use of 60 Vbeta and 13 Jbeta primers. Sequencing used immunoSEQ multiplex PCR; TCRdb keeps in-frame clones, though not all of them. The table lists some 140,000 clones, more than 80% of them singletons, with roughly 6.7% in the top ten. General study results and limits: Immune exposure information comprised only CMV serostatus.

V usage is TRBV5-1 and J usage is TRBJ1-6, with TRBD1 matching over 8 bases. The specimen sequenced was PBMCs. This TCR came from a woman aged 25 to 39 in good health and CMV-seropositive. This chain's CDR3 is CASRPQGVLDSPLHF. The CDR3 DNA sequence: TGCGCCAGCAGGCCACAGGGGGTTTTGGATTCACCCCTCCACTTT.